The entry below describes one T cell receptor beta chain. The assay was immunoSEQ multiplex PCR, and TCRdb's table has in-frame clones only and misses some. The table lists about 160,000 clones, roughly 93% of them singletons, with roughly 6.2% in the top ten. The data were obtained in a study of control samples from healthy donors and cancer patients. This receptor was identified in a man between 18 and 29 years old in good health. Sequencing was carried out using blood.

This chain's CDR3 is CASRFSSGANVLTF. The CDR3 nucleotides are TGCGCCAGCCGATTTTCCTCTGGGGCCAACGTCCTGACTTTC. The V call is TRBV5-1, the J call TRBJ2-6, with no clear D. With 7 bases removed from V and 0 bases from J, the gap between germline ends came to 8 bases. The CDR3 covers 14 residues. Germline-derived CDR1 and CDR2 are SGHRS and YFSETQ.